The 15 T cell receptor beta chains in this list originate from one sample, sequenced in a study of blood T cell repertoires in COVID-19. The table came from immunoSEQ multiplex PCR; TCRdb's copy has only in-frame clones and leaves some out. The data show around 100,000 clones, 85% to 90% seen once. The specimen sequenced was peripheral blood. These receptors all come from a human donor in a cohort sampled during active COVID-19.

The chain has TRBV20-1 and TRBJ2-7; the D is unclear. Germline CDR1 reads DFQATT; CDR2 reads SNEGSKA (reference sequence). V was cut by 3 bases and J by 7 bases, with 10 bases left in between. The CDR3 has 11 residues. DNA for the CDR3: TGCAGTGCTAGCGACCCCGGGGAGCAGTACTTC. Protein: CSASDPGEQYF.

J is TRBJ2-7 and V is TRBV11-3, with D possibly TRBD1 on 5 matching bases. CDR1 and CDR2 from the germline V gene are SGHNT and YENEEA. The CDR3 is made up of 13 amino acids. Trimming cost V 4 bases and J 6 bases, with 13 bases left between them. The CDR3 region has the DNA TGTGCCAGCAGCTCCACCCAGGGTGTCGAGCAGTACTTC. This translates into CASSSTQGVEQYF.

The genes are TRBV27 and TRBJ2-1, with 9 nucleotides matching TRBD1. V gave up 6 bases and J gave up 5 bases; unmatched junction bases: 5. Germline values: CDR1 MNHEY, CDR2 SMNVEV (reference sequence). This CDR3 has 14 residues. CDR3 DNA sequence: TGTGCCAGCAGCCGGGACAGGGACCACAATGAGCAGTTCTTC. Protein: CASSRDRDHNEQFF.

The chain has TRBV5-1 and TRBJ2-7; TRBD1 aligns across 9 bases. CDR1 is SGHRS and CDR2 is YFSETQ in the germline V gene. Trimming at V came to 5 bases and at J to 2 bases, leaving 5 bases not matched to a gene. CDR3 length equals 14 residues. The DNA of the CDR3 is TGCGCCAGCAGGGGGGGGACAGGGCCCTACGAGCAGTACTTC. Translated: CASRGGTGPYEQYF.

The rearrangement uses TRBV4-1 and TRBJ2-2, with TRBD2 matching over 12 bases. Germline V gene lookup returns CDR1 MGHRA and CDR2 YSYEKL. The V segment lost 5 bases and the J segment 6 bases; nucleotides outside the gene matches: 10. CDR3 size: 17 residues. The CDR3: CASSKSSGRAGSGELFF. DNA for the CDR3: TGCGCCAGCAGCAAATCTAGCGGGAGGGCCGGGTCCGGGGAGCTGTTTTTT.

A word on this clone: Different DNA sequences within this sample yield the same CDR3. The chain has TRBV19 and TRBJ2-2, with 10 bases matching TRBD1. V was clipped by 6 bases and J by 3 bases; unmatched bases: 1. Germline V gene lookup returns CDR1 LNHDA and CDR2 SQIVND (reference sequence). This CDR3 spans 14 amino acids. CDR3 sequence: CASSGTGDTGELFF. The CDR3 DNA is TGTGCCAGTAGCGGGACAGGGGACACCGGGGAGCTGTTTTTT.

The V call is TRBV9, the J call TRBJ2-3; TRBD2 matches 12 bases. Germline V gene data show CDR1 as SGDLS and CDR2 as YYNGEE. CDR3 length: 17 residues. J lost 4 bases, V lost 4 bases, and 10 bases had no gene match. The chain's CDR3 is CASSSGELAGGADTQYF. The CDR3 DNA sequence: TGTGCCAGCAGCTCCGGTGAGCTAGCGGGAGGGGCAGATACGCAGTATTTT.

This sequence joins TRBV3-1 (or the pseudogene TRBV3-2) and TRBJ2-7, with D possibly being TRBD2 (6 bases). The V gene lost 5 bases and the J gene lost 0 bases, with 17 bases spanning the gap. Germline CDR1 reads LGHDT; CDR2 reads YNNKEL (reference sequence). The CDR3 totals 16 residues. DNA for the CDR3: TGTGCCAGCAGCTACGGGAGCGGTCCGAGCTCCTACGAGCAGTACTTC. Protein: CASSYGSGPSSYEQYF.

V usage is TRBV7-2 and J usage is TRBJ2-1; 9 bases agree with TRBD2. This CDR3 has 15 amino acids. J was trimmed by 4 bases and V by 1 base; bases with no gene match: 2. From germline, CDR1 is SGHTA and CDR2 FQGNSA. This CDR3 reads CASSLGSGRYNEQFF. The CDR3 nucleotides are TGTGCCAGCAGCTTAGGGAGCGGGAGGTACAATGAGCAGTTCTTC.

The V gene is TRBV7-3, the J gene TRBJ2-2, with D maybe TRBD1 (5 bases). The length of the CDR3 is 17 residues. Germline CDR1 reads SGHTA; CDR2 reads FQGTGA. Between the trimmed V and J ends, which lost 2 bases and 2 bases, there was a span of 15 bases. The CDR3 protein is CASSLYLGPTNTGELFF. The CDR3 nucleotides read TGTGCCAGCAGCTTATATCTGGGGCCAACCAACACCGGGGAGCTGTTTTTT.

The chain employs TRBV29-1 and TRBJ2-7; 7 bases line up with TRBD1. The CDR3 runs to 14 residues. Germline V gene sequence: CDR1 SQVTM, CDR2 ANQGSEA. V was pared by 5 bases and J by 5 bases, with 12 bases of the junction left unmatched. The DNA of the CDR3 is TGCAGCGTTTCCCTACAGGGGCGAGGCGACGAGCAGTACTTC. This sequence encodes CSVSLQGRGDEQYF.

The chain is built from TRBV7-9 and TRBJ2-7; a possible D gene is TRBD1 (6 bases). Germline V gene sequence: CDR1 SEHNR, CDR2 FQNEAQ (reference sequence). Trimming stripped 5 bases from V and 6 bases from J, with 14 bases between. This CDR3 is 13 amino acids long. CDR3 amino acids: CASSPTGSLEQYF. The CDR3 DNA reads TGTGCCAGCAGCCCGACAGGTTCCCTCGAGCAGTACTTC.

The V gene is TRBV5-1, the J gene TRBJ2-3; TRBD2 aligns across 8 bases. The CDR3 loop spans 16 amino acids. V was clipped by 2 bases and J by 5 bases; unmatched bases: 10. The germline gives CDR1 SGHRS, CDR2 YFSETQ. The CDR3 reads CASSFGGTRGGDTQYF. The CDR3 nucleotides are TGCGCCAGCAGCTTTGGAGGGACTCGGGGGGGAGATACGCAGTATTTT.

The CDR3 region is CASSLGGGLQHF. The CDR3 DNA reads TGTGCCAGCAGCTTGGGTGGGGGACTCCAGCATTTT. The chain carries TRBV5-6 and TRBJ1-5; TRBD1 might be the D (5 bases). The CDR3 runs to 12 residues. The V end was cut by 0 bases, the J end by 12 bases, with 10 bases between. The germline V gene has CDR1 SGHDT and CDR2 YYEEEE.

A word on this clone: Distinct nucleotide sequences in the sample also encode this CDR3. The rearrangement joins TRBV27 to TRBJ2-7; D perhaps matches TRBD2 (6 bases). The CDR3 spans 15 residues. Germline CDR1 and CDR2: MNHEY and SMNVEV (reference sequence). V lost 6 bases and J 5 bases, leaving 20 bases between the germline ends. CDR3 sequence: CASSQTSGSGNEQYF. Written as DNA, the CDR3 is TGTGCCAGCAGCCAGACTAGTGGGAGCGGAAACGAGCAGTACTTC.